This T cell receptor beta chain was sequenced for a study of early T cells in non-severe SARS-CoV-2 infection. In its sample, this clonotype was seen a few times. TCRdb re-derived calls from the 5' RACE reads in MiXCR, one entry per CDR3 protein. The table shows about 94,000 distinct CDR3 sequences, with about 13% occurring only once. The clonotype was recovered from an adult who was a healthcare worker with PCR-confirmed SARS-CoV-2 infection or an uninfected control (not recorded which). The sample comprised whole blood.

The CDR3 nucleotides read TGTGCCAGCACGGGGCTCGGCTTCCTTAATTCACCCCTCCACTTT. Translation: CASTGLGFLNSPLHF. The chain employs TRBV27 and TRBJ1-6; TRBD1 is a possible D gene (5 bases). V lost 7 bases to trimming and J lost 6 bases, with 16 bases between them. This CDR3 contains 15 residues. Germline V lookup: CDR1 MNHEY, CDR2 SMNVEV (reference sequence).